The 21 T cell receptor beta chains in this list originate from one sample, sequenced in a study of T-cell reconstitution after alpha-beta-depleted transplantation in children. Unique molecular identifiers were used to barcode this TCRbeta library. TCRdb reprocessed the PCR reads with MiXCR, giving one entry per CDR3 protein. Of about 600,000 distinct CDR3 sequences listed, 23% were seen once; the top ten hold over 12%. The sample consisted of PBMCs, mostly from graft donor cells, taken 360 days after TCRalphabeta/CD19-depleted stem cell transplant. These receptors came from a boy less than two years old who had a stem cell transplant for acute myeloid leukemia, so the T cells may come from the graft donor.

Many counts were recorded for this clonotype. This chain joins TRBV5-1 and TRBJ1-1, with TRBD1 as a possible D gene (5 bases). Germline loops: CDR1 SGHRS, CDR2 YFSETQ. Trimming removed 2 bases at V and 4 bases at J, with 21 bases between. The CDR3 is 17 amino acids. The CDR3 DNA reads as TGCGCCAGCAGCTTCGGGGGTGGGCTACGACGACCCACTGAAGCTTTCTTT. Protein product: CASSFGGGLRRPTEAFF.

The chain couples TRBV30 to TRBJ2-3; 9 bases line up with TRBD2. CDR3 length equals 14 residues. CDR1 is GTSNPN, CDR2 SVGIG, per germline (reference sequence). Trimming removed 4 bases from V and 6 bases from J; junction bases left unmatched: 8. The CDR3 loop is CAWTLAGVSDTQYF. In DNA, the CDR3 is TGTGCCTGGACTTTAGCGGGGGTTTCGGATACGCAGTATTTT.

The table lists this clonotype with many counts. The CDR3 nucleotides read TGCGCCAGCAGTCAGGCCGGGACAGGGGCATTAGAGACCCAGTACTTC. It encodes CASSQAGTGALETQYF. V is TRBV23-1 and J is TRBJ2-5; 10 bases line up with TRBD1. TRBV23-1 is assigned to the ORF class and has an uncertain function. The CDR3 spans 16 residues. The trim removed 3 bases at V and 4 bases at J, leaving 8 bases unmatched.

The V call is TRBV2, the J call TRBJ2-5; D gene uncertain. The CDR3 consists of 14 residues. CDR1 and CDR2 (germline): SNHLY, FYNNEI. Deletions cut 3 bases from V and 4 bases from J, with 12 bases between. Here the CDR3 reads CASSDVVLPETQYF. The CDR3 DNA follows: TGTGCCAGCAGTGATGTAGTACTGCCAGAGACCCAGTACTTC.

V usage is TRBV25-1 and J usage is TRBJ2-5; D remains unclear. The CDR3 length is 15 residues. The V end lost 0 bases, the J end lost 4 bases, and 12 bases lay between the germline ends. The V gene's germline CDR1 is MGHDK and CDR2 SYGVNS. CDR3 nucleotide sequence: TGTGCCAGCAGTGAATATATCTTTGGCTTAGAGACCCAGTACTTC. It yields the protein CASSEYIFGLETQYF.

The chain carries TRBV12-3 or TRBV12-4 and TRBJ2-5; TRBD2 matches at 8 bases. The CDR3 totals 15 residues. Unmatched junction bases numbered 7, after V lost 3 bases and J lost 4 bases. The CDR3 is CASSFGGGTAETQYF. The CDR3 coding sequence is TGTGCCAGCAGTTTTGGCGGGGGGACCGCAGAGACCCAGTACTTC.

The chain is built from TRBV7-2 and TRBJ2-1; 9 positions match TRBD2. V lost 0 bases and J lost 10; bases outside the gene matches: 7. The CDR3 length is 15 residues. Germline CDR1 SGHTA, CDR2 FQGNSA. In nucleotides, the CDR3 is TGTGCCAGCAGCTTAGCGGGGACTAGCCCCCGGGAGCAGTTCTTC. It codes for CASSLAGTSPREQFF.

This clonotype was recorded many times. CDR3 in DNA: TGCAGTGCCACGGGAGCTACTTATGAGCAGTTCTTC. It translates to CSATGATYEQFF. The rearrangement links TRBV20-1 to TRBJ2-1; D may be TRBD2 (6 bases). The germline V gene encodes CDR1 DFQATT and CDR2 SNEGSKA (reference sequence). The CDR3 spans 12 residues. V was trimmed by 6 bases and J by 8 bases, leaving 14 bases between them.

A few counts support this clonotype. The V call is TRBV6-5, the J call TRBJ2-1; D is perhaps TRBD1 (5 bases). V shed 9 bases and J shed 4 bases, with 16 bases lying between them. Germline V lookup: CDR1 MNHEY, CDR2 SVGAGI. This CDR3 spans 14 amino acids. CDR3: CASKRPDSYNEQFF. DNA for the CDR3: TGTGCCAGTAAAAGACCAGACAGTTACAATGAGCAGTTCTTC.

The chain combines TRBV15 with TRBJ2-1, with 8 bases lining up with TRBD1. The CDR3 runs to 16 residues. The germline gives CDR1 LNHNV, CDR2 YYDKDF (reference sequence). J was trimmed by 8 bases and V by 5 bases; bases with no gene match: 14. The CDR3 here is CATSVPIGQGPYEQFF. The DNA of the CDR3 is TGTGCCACCAGCGTACCAATCGGACAGGGACCGTATGAGCAGTTCTTC. The variable domain in full, completed from reference TRBV15 and TRBJ2-1, reads DAMVIQNPRYQVTQFGKPVTLSCSQTLNHNVMYWYQQKSSQAPKLLFHYYDKDFNNEADTPDNFQSRRPNTSFCFLDIRSPGLGDTAMYLCATSVPIGQGPYEQFFGPGTRLTVL.

In the case of this clonotype: A read error may produce the germline difference seen at one junction end. The chain recombines TRBV5-4 with TRBJ2-3; 9 positions match TRBD2. CDR1 and CDR2 (germline): SGHNT, YYREEE (reference sequence). The CDR3 runs to 16 residues. The CDR3 DNA reads TGTGCCAGCAACTTGATTGGGACTAGCAGCACAGATACGCAGTATTTT. Translation: CASNLIGTSSTDTQYF.

This clonotype appeared a few times. The V call is TRBV24-1, the J call TRBJ2-1; 15 positions agree with TRBD2. In germline, CDR1 is KGHDR, CDR2 SFDVKD. After removal of 5 bases from V and 7 bases from J, the junction contained 5 bases not matched to a gene. CDR3 size: 16 residues. The DNA of the CDR3 is TGTGCCACCAGTGGTACGGGACTAGCGGGGGGAAATGAGCAGTTCTTC. This encodes CATSGTGLAGGNEQFF.

The sample holds a few counts of this clonotype. The rearrangement joins TRBV11-3 to TRBJ2-4, with D possibly TRBD1 on 5 matching bases. V was trimmed by 3 bases and J by 8 bases, leaving 14 bases between them. Germline V CDR1 and CDR2: SGHNT, YENEEA. The CDR3 is 14 amino acids. This chain's CDR3 is CASSLGQGRDIQYF. The CDR3 nucleotides read TGTGCCAGCAGCTTGGGGCAGGGTAGGGACATTCAGTACTTC. Full variable domain (remainder filled in from reference TRBV11-3 and TRBJ2-4): EAGVVQSPRYKIIEKKQPVAFWCNPISGHNTLYWYLQNLGQGPELLIRYENEEAVDDSQLPKDRFSAERLKGVDSTLKIQPAELGDSAVYLCASSLGQGRDIQYFGAGTRLSVL.

This clonotype turned up a few times. The chain combines TRBV6-5 with TRBJ2-1; D ambiguous. Trimming shortened V by 4 bases and J by 1 base, and 11 bases separated the two germline ends. Germline V CDR1 and CDR2: MNHEY, SVGAGI. The CDR3 is 15 amino acids. The CDR3 DNA is TGTGCCAGCAGTTCATCCGACCGATCCTACAATGAGCAGTTCTTC. Translation: CASSSSDRSYNEQFF.

Many counts were recorded for this clonotype. The chain employs TRBV29-1 and TRBJ1-1, with D perhaps TRBD1 (5 bases). Germline V gives CDR1 SQVTM, CDR2 ANQGSEA. The germline V and J ends were trimmed by 6 bases and 1 base, with 9 bases remaining between them. The CDR3 contains 12 residues. As DNA, the CDR3 is TGCAGCGTCGACAGTCGGAACACTGAAGCTTTCTTT. Translating it yields CSVDSRNTEAFF.

This clonotype was recorded a few times. The V gene is TRBV29-1, the J gene TRBJ2-5; tentative D call: TRBD2 (6 bases). V was cut by 3 bases and J by 5 bases, with 19 bases left in between. CDR3 length: 15 residues. The germline gives CDR1 SQVTM, CDR2 ANQGSEA. The CDR3 loop reads CSVDPKRGALETQYF. As DNA, the CDR3 is TGCAGCGTTGACCCCAAACGCGGGGCTCTGGAGACCCAGTACTTC.

In its sample, this clonotype was seen many times. This rearrangement joins TRBV10-2 to TRBJ2-7; 8 positions agree with TRBD1. The germline gives CDR1 WSHSY, CDR2 SAAADI. CDR3 length: 14 amino acids. J lost 2 bases, V lost 3 bases, and 3 bases had no gene match. The CDR3 DNA follows: TGCGCCAGCAGTGAACAGGGGGTTACCTACGAGCAGTACGTC. Amino acid sequence: CASSEQGVTYEQYV.

The chain links TRBV20-1 to TRBJ1-1; D is unclear. The germline V gene has CDR1 DFQATT and CDR2 SNEGSKA (reference sequence). The CDR3 length is 16 residues. V lost 6 bases and J 1 base, leaving 21 bases between the germline ends. CDR3 bases: TGCAGTGCCTGTTTGAGAGTTGCCTCTTGGAACACTGAAGCTTTCTTT. Protein product: CSACLRVASWNTEAFF.

There are many counts of this clonotype. V is TRBV30 and J is TRBJ2-5; tentatively, D is TRBD1 (5 bases). The CDR3 spans 15 residues. V lost 1 base and J 1 base, leaving 13 bases between the germline ends. Germline lookup yields CDR1 GTSNPN and CDR2 SVGIG (reference sequence). CDR3 sequence: CAWSDTAGPQETQYF. As DNA, the CDR3 is TGTGCCTGGAGTGATACAGCAGGGCCCCAAGAGACCCAGTACTTC.

This clonotype was detected ten times or more. This rearrangement joins TRBV29-1 to TRBJ1-2, with 7 bases that match TRBD1. Losses at the gene ends were 5 bases for V and 8 bases for J; bases not matched to a gene: 8. The V gene's germline CDR1 is SQVTM and CDR2 ANQGSEA. This CDR3 spans 12 amino acids. This CDR3 is CSVPTGDVGYTF. CDR3 coding DNA: TGCAGCGTTCCTACAGGGGATGTCGGCTACACCTTC.

This clonotype was counted only a few times. V is TRBV6-5 and J is TRBJ2-1; no reliable D call. In germline, CDR1 is MNHEY, CDR2 SVGAGI. V was pared by 0 bases and J by 5 bases, with 5 bases between. CDR3 length: 13 amino acids. The CDR3, as DNA: TGTGCCAGCAGTTACTCAACAAACAATGAGCAGTTCTTC. The encoded protein is CASSYSTNNEQFF.